A single sample gave rise to the 8 T cell receptor beta chains below, sequenced in a study of T cell responses to AZD1222 COVID-19 vaccine. TCRdb keeps only in-frame clones here, not all; method: immunoSEQ multiplex PCR. Of some 160,000 clones listed, around nine tenths are singletons. Sequencing was performed on peripheral blood, taken 28 days after the second AZD1222 dose. The receptors originated from an adult who received the AZD1222 COVID-19 vaccine.

The rearrangement joins TRBV27 to TRBJ2-7, with 8 bases lining up with TRBD1. Germline V gene data show CDR1 as MNHEY and CDR2 as SMNVEV (reference sequence). This CDR3 comprises 13 residues. V dropped 4 bases and J dropped 3; count of bases not matched to a gene: 2. CDR3 in DNA: TGTGCCAGCAGTTGGACAGGGAACTACGAGCAGTACTTC. It is translated as CASSWTGNYEQYF.

The chain carries TRBV11-3 and TRBJ2-2; D is unclear. Germline CDR1 is SGHNT and CDR2 is YENEEA. The CDR3 consists of 14 residues. V lost 1 base, J lost 1 base, and 4 bases lay in between. The CDR3 sequence is CASSLGRNTGELFF. The CDR3 DNA reads TGTGCCAGCAGCTTAGGGAGGAACACCGGGGAGCTGTTTTTT.

This clone showed up just a few times. The CDR3 loop reads CASRETGFYEQYF. The CDR3 nucleotides read TGTGCCAGCAGGGAGACAGGATTCTACGAGCAGTACTTC. The chain joins TRBV2 to TRBJ2-7, with TRBD1 as a possible D gene (6 bases). Trimming shortened V by 6 bases and J by 3 bases, and 12 bases separated the two germline ends. Germline lookup yields CDR1 SNHLY and CDR2 FYNNEI. CDR3 length equals 13 residues.

This clone turned up a few times. The chain recombines TRBV6-6 with TRBJ1-3, with TRBD1 identical over 8 bases. CDR3 length equals 16 residues. J lost 4 bases, V lost 0 bases, and 5 bases had no gene match. Per germline, CDR1 MNHNY and CDR2 SVGAGI (reference sequence). The chain's CDR3 is CASSYSGQGAGNTIYF. CDR3 bases: TGTGCCAGCAGTTACTCAGGGCAGGGGGCAGGAAACACCATATATTTT.

V is TRBV24-1 and J is TRBJ1-4; D ambiguous. The CDR3 consists of 14 residues. Germline loops: CDR1 KGHDR, CDR2 SFDVKD. The CDR3 bases are TGTCTCGAACCGGTCCGGCTAGGGAATGAAAAACTGTTTTTT. Protein: CLEPVRLGNEKLFF.

The chain employs TRBV5-4 and TRBJ1-2; D is ambiguous. The V and J ends lost 0 bases and 1 base respectively, with 7 bases between them. The length of the CDR3 is 14 residues. Per germline, CDR1 SGHNT and CDR2 YYREEE (reference sequence). CDR3 in DNA: TGTGCCAGCAGCTTGGAAGGGATTAACTATGGCTACACCTTC. Translated: CASSLEGINYGYTF.

The chain combines TRBV7-2 with TRBJ1-6, with D possibly being TRBD1 (5 bases). The CDR3 sequence is 16 residues long. CDR1 and CDR2 from the germline V gene are SGHTA and FQGNSA. V was trimmed by 2 bases and J by 8 bases, leaving 16 bases between them. As DNA, the CDR3 is TGTGCCAGCAGCTTACGAGCAGGGAGTAGTCATTCACCCCTCCACTTT. Encoded protein: CASSLRAGSSHSPLHF.

The chain carries TRBV4-3 and TRBJ2-7, with no clear D. This CDR3 is 15 amino acids long. Trimming removed 0 bases at V and 2 bases at J, with 11 bases between. Germline V CDR1 and CDR2: LGHNA, YSLEER. CDR3 sequence reads: CASSQDSSTTYEQYF. CDR3 sequence (DNA): TGCGCCAGCAGCCAAGATAGCAGTACAACCTACGAGCAGTACTTC.